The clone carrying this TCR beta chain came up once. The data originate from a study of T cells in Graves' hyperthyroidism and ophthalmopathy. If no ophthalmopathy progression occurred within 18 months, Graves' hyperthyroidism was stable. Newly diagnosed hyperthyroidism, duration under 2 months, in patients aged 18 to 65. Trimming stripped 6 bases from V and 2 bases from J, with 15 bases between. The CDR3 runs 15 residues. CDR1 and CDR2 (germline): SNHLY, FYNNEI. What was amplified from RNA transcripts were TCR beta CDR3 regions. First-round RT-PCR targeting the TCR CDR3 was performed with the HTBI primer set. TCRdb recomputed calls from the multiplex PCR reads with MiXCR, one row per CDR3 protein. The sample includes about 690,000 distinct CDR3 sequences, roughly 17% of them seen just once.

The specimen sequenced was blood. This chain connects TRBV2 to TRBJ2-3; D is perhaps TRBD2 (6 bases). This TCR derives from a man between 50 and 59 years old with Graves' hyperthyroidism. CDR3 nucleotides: TGTGCCAGCAGACCGGGACTCGGGCTCACAGATACGCAGTATTTT. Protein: CASRPGLGLTDTQYF. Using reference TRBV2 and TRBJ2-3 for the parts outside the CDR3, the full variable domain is EPEVTQTPSHQVTQMGQEVILRCVPISNHLYFYWYRQILGQKVEFLVSFYNNEISEKSEIFDDQFSVERPDGSNFTLKIRSTKLEDSAMYFCASRPGLGLTDTQYFGPGTRLTVL.